The 2 T cell receptor beta chains reported below all come from one sample, sequenced in a study of cytomegalovirus exposure and HLA in healthy donors. Use of 60 Vbeta and 13 Jbeta primers characterized the PCR. The assay was immunoSEQ multiplex PCR, and TCRdb's table has in-frame clones only and misses some. The sample lists about 62,000 clones, roughly 73% occurring once. The sample comprised PBMCs. These receptors were taken from a man between 40 and 49 years old in good health and CMV-seronegative.

The chain carries TRBV6-5 and TRBJ1-2; tentatively, D is TRBD1 (5 bases). Germline CDR1 reads MNHEY; CDR2 reads SVGAGI. The CDR3 runs to 16 residues. Deletions cut 3 bases from V and 4 bases from J, with 18 bases between. This CDR3 is CASSYRPQGRVYGYTF. DNA of the CDR3: TGTGCCAGCAGTTATCGTCCGCAGGGAAGAGTCTATGGCTACACCTTC.

This chain joins TRBV2 and TRBJ1-6, with 7 nucleotides matching TRBD1. Germline V gene data show CDR1 as SNHLY and CDR2 as FYNNEI. The CDR3 is 14 amino acids. After removal of 5 bases from V and 8 bases from J, the junction contained 6 bases not matched to a gene. The CDR3 coding sequence is TGTGCCAGCAGTTTAGACAGGGAGTATTCACCCCTCCACTTT. This encodes CASSLDREYSPLHF.